This TCR beta chain was recovered during a study of T-cell reconstitution after alpha-beta-depleted transplantation in children. Unique molecular identifiers were incorporated into the prepared TCRbeta library. In TCRdb, the PCR reads were re-called with MiXCR into one record per CDR3 protein. Seen here are some 200,000 distinct CDR3 sequences, around 5.9% observed once, and the top ten hold around 4.4%. V trimming: 1 base; J trimming: 4 bases; junction bases outside the gene matches: 21. The length of the CDR3 is 20 residues. Germline V lookup: CDR1 DFQATT, CDR2 SNEGSKA (reference sequence). General study findings and limits: At one year after transplant, newly produced T cells mostly accounted for T-cell counts and diversity. Reportedly, only several hundred clones from non-depleted graft cells drove alpha-beta T-cell counts at about two months. From surviving recipient T cells and thymic progenitors came the high day-60 TCRbeta diversity observed in some patients.

This clonotype was observed many times. The antigen is undetermined. The rearrangement links TRBV20-1 to TRBJ2-1; 8 bases align to TRBD2. The TCR was taken from a girl under three years old with combined immunodeficiency, due to receive a stem cell transplant. The specimen was PBMCs, collected before TCRalphabeta/CD19-depleted stem cell transplant. The CDR3 loop is CSARAVGPPTSAPRYNEQFF. In DNA form, the CDR3 reads TGCAGTGCTAGAGCGGTTGGCCCCCCGACTAGCGCTCCCCGATACAATGAGCAGTTCTTC.